The clone carrying this T cell receptor (beta chain) appeared many times. The antigen remains unidentified. This sample is drawn from a study of identical twins. Per the germline V gene, CDR1 is MNHNY and CDR2 is SVGAGI (reference sequence). The CDR3 has 12 amino acids. Trimming shortened V by 7 bases and J by 4 bases, and 10 bases separated the two germline ends. MiXCR, run by TCRdb on the 5' RACE reads, gives a single entry per CDR3 protein. The sample lists around 300,000 distinct CDR3 sequences; approximately 8% were seen once. Overall study results and limits: Invariant populations such as MAIT and iNKT cells could partly muddle zero-insertion analyses.

The sample was also linked to a second study, of yellow fever vaccine responses in identical twins. From that study: Twins' T cell vaccine responses reportedly looked partly convergent, partly personalized.

This TCR was sampled from a woman younger than 35 in good health. This chain uses TRBV6-6 with TRBJ1-1, with D tentatively TRBD1 (5 bases). The specimen was memory (CD45RO+) T cells sorted from blood. For the CDR3, the DNA is TGTGCCAGCATGTTGGGGGTCACTGAAGCTTTCTTT. This gives the protein CASMLGVTEAFF.